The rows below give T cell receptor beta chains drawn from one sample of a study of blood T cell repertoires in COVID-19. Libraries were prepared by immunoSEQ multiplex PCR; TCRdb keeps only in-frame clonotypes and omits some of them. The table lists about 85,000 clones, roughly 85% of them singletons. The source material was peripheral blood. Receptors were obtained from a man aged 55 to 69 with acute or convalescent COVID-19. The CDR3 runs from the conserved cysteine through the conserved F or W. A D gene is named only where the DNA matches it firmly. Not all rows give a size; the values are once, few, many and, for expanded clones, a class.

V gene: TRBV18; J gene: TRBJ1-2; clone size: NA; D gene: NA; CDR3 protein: CASSPPSRAGYTF; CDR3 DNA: TGTGCCAGCTCACCACCGAGCAGGGCGGGCTACACCTTC
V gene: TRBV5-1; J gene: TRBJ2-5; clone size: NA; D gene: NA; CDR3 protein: CASSLGQTQETQYF; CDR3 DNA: TGCGCCAGCAGCTTGGGACAGACTCAAGAGACCCAGTACTTC
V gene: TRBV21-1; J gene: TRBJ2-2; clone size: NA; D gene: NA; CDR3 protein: CASSPRYQARGELFF; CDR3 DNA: TGTGCCAGCAGCCCCCGTTACCAGGCCAGAGGGGAGCTGTTTTTT
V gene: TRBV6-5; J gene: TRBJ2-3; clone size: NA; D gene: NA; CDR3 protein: CASRQSTDTQYF; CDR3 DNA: TGTGCCAGCAGACAAAGCACAGATACGCAGTATTTT
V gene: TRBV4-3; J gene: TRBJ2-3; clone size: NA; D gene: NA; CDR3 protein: CASSQDYSLASTTQYF; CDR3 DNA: TGCGCCAGCAGCCAAGACTACAGTCTCGCCTCAACGACGCAGTATTTT
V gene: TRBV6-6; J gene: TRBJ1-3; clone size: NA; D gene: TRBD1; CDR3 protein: CASSRTGGSGNTIYF; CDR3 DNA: TGTGCCAGCAGTCGGACAGGGGGCTCTGGAAACACCATATATTTT
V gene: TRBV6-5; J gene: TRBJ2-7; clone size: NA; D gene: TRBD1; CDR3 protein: CASRDSLYEQYF; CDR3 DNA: TGTGCCAGCCGGGACAGCCTCTACGAGCAGTACTTC
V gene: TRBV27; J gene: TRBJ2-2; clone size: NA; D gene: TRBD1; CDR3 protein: CASSGQGANDGELFF; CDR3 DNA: TGTGCCAGCAGCGGACAGGGGGCCAATGACGGGGAGCTGTTTTTT
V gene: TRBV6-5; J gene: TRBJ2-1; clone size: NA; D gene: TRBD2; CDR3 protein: CASGGGAHEQFF; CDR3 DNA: TGTGCCAGCGGCGGGGGGGCCCATGAGCAGTTCTTC
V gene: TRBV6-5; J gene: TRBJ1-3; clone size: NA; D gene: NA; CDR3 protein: CASSSIWQNSGNTIYF; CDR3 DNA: TGTGCCAGCAGTTCGATCTGGCAGAACTCTGGAAACACCATATATTTT
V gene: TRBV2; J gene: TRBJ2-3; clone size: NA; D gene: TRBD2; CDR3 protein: CASSPGRIAGVVDTQYF; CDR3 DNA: TGTGCCAGCAGTCCGGGTAGAATAGCGGGGGTGGTAGATACGCAGTATTTT
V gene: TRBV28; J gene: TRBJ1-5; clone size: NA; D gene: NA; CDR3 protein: CASSLSEGGGQPQHF; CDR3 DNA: TGTGCCAGCAGTTTATCAGAAGGGGGTGGTCAGCCCCAGCATTTT
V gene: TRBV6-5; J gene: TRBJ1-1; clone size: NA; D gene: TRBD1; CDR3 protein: CASSSHGQAYTEAFF; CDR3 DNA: TGTGCCAGCAGTTCTCACGGACAGGCGTACACTGAAGCTTTCTTT
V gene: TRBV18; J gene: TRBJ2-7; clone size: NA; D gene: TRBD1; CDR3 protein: CASSPRQGGYEQYF; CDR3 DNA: TGTGCCAGCTCACCACGACAGGGGGGGTACGAGCAGTACTTC
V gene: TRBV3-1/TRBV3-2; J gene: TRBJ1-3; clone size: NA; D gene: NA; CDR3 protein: CASSPRTGHSSTIYF; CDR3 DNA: TGTGCCAGCAGCCCACGCACAGGACATAGCAGCACCATATATTTT
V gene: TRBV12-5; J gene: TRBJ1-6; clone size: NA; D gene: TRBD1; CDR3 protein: CASGRTQGAGDNSPLHF; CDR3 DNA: TGTGCTAGTGGTCGTACCCAGGGGGCCGGGGATAATTCACCCCTCCACTTT
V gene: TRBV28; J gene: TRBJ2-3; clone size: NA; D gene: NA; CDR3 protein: CASSDLQGADTQYF; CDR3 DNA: TGTGCCAGCAGTGATCTACAGGGAGCAGATACGCAGTATTTT
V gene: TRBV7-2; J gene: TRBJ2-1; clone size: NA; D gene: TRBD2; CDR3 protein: CASSLSRGEGNEQFF; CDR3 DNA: TGTGCCAGCAGCTTATCTCGGGGGGAGGGGAATGAGCAGTTCTTC
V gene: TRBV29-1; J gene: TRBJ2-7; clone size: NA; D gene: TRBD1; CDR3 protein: CSVETGQGIGEQYF; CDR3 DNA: TGCAGCGTTGAGACCGGACAGGGTATCGGCGAGCAGTACTTC
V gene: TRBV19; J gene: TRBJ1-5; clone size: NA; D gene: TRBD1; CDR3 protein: CASSPGQGNSNQPQHF; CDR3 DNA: TGTGCCAGCAGTCCGGGACAGGGAAATAGCAATCAGCCCCAGCATTTT
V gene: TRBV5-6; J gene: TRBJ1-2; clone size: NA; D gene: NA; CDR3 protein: CASSYPGNYGYTF; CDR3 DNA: TGTGCCAGCAGTTACCCAGGGAACTATGGCTACACCTTC
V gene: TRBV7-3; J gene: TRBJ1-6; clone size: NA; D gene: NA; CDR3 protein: CASSLERASNSPLHF; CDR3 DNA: TGTGCCAGCAGCTTAGAGCGGGCTTCCAATTCACCCCTCCACTTT
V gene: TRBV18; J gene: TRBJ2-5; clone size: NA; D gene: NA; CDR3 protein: CASSPFEGTQETQYF; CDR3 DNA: TGTGCCAGCTCACCTTTTGAGGGCACACAAGAGACCCAGTACTTC
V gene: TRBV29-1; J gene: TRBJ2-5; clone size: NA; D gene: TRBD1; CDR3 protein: CSVGRTGRLMVQETQYF; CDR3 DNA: TGCAGCGTCGGACGGACAGGGAGATTAATGGTCCAAGAGACCCAGTACTTC
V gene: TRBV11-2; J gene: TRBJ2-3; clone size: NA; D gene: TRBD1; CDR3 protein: CASSLGRRTGASDTQYF; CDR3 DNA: TGTGCCAGCAGCTTAGGTAGGAGGACAGGGGCCTCAGATACGCAGTATTTT
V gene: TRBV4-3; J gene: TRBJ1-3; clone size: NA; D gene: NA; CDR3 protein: CASSQEQLKDSSGNTIYF; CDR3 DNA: TGCGCCAGCAGCCAAGAACAGCTGAAGGATTCATCTGGAAACACCATATATTTT
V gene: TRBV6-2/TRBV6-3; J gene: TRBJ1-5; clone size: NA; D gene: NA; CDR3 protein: CASSPRGNQPQHF; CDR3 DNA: TGTGCCAGCAGTCCCCGGGGCAATCAGCCCCAGCATTTT
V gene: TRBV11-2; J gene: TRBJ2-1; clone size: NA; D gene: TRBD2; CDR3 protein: CASSLVGLAGYNEQFF; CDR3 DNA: TGTGCCAGCAGCTTAGTTGGACTAGCGGGGTACAATGAGCAGTTCTTC
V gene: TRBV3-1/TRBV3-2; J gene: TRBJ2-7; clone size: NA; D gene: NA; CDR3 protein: CASRTQDPFIFYEQYF; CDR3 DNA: TGTGCCAGCAGAACACAGGACCCCTTTATTTTTTACGAGCAGTACTTC
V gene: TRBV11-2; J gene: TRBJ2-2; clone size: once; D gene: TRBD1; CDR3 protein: CASSLVRQGLAGELFF; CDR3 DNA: TGTGCCAGCAGCTTAGTTAGACAGGGCTTGGCCGGGGAGCTGTTTTTT
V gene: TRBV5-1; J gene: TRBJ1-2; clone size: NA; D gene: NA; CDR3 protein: CASSLAVQGGGYTF; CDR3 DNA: TGCGCCAGCAGCTTGGCCGTCCAGGGTGGTGGCTACACCTTC
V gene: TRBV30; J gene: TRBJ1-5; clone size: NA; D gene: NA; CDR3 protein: CAWSPGPGNQPQHF; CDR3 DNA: TGTGCCTGGAGCCCAGGGCCGGGCAATCAGCCCCAGCATTTT
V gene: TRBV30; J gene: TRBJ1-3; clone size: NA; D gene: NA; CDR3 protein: CAWSGLRGNSGNTIYF; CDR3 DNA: TGTGCCTGGAGTGGTCTGAGGGGGAACTCTGGAAACACCATATATTTT
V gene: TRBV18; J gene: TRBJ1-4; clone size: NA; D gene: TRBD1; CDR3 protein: CASSPTGFTNEKLFF; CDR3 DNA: TGTGCCAGCTCACCGACAGGGTTCACTAATGAAAAACTGTTTTTT
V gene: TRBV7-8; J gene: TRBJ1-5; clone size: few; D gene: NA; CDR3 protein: CASSLDYDYQPQHF; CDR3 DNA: TGTGCCAGCAGCTTAGATTATGACTATCAGCCCCAGCATTTT
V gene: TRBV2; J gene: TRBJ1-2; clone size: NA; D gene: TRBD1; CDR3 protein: CASRADRGLYGYTF; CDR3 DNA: TGTGCCAGCAGAGCGGACAGGGGGTTGTATGGCTACACCTTC
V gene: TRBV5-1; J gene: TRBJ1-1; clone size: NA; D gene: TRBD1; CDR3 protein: CASGKAGTANTEAFF; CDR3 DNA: TGCGCCAGCGGCAAGGCAGGGACAGCGAACACTGAAGCTTTCTTT
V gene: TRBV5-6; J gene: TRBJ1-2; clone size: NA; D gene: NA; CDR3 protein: CASRLMLGLNYGYTF; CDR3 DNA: TGTGCCAGCCGTCTAATGTTGGGGCTTAACTATGGCTACACCTTC
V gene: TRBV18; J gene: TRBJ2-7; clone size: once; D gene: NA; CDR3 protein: CASSPKTGPLGEQYF; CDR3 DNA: TGTGCCAGCTCACCCAAGACAGGCCCCCTTGGCGAGCAGTACTTC
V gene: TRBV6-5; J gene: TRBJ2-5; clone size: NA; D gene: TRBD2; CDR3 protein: CASSTLSGVETQYF; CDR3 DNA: TGTGCCAGCAGCACCCTTAGCGGGGTGGAGACCCAGTACTTC
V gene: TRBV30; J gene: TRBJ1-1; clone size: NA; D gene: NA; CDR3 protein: CAWRRGQNTEAFF; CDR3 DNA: TGTGCCTGGAGGAGGGGACAGAACACTGAAGCTTTCTTT
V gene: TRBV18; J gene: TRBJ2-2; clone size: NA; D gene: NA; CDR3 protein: CASSSIGTGELFF; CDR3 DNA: TGTGCCAGCTCATCCATCGGCACCGGGGAGCTGTTTTTT
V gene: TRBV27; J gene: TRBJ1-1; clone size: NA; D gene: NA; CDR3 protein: CASSPSGTEAFF; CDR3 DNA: TGTGCCAGCAGTCCGAGCGGCACTGAAGCTTTCTTT
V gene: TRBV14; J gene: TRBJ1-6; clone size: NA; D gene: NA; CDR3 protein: CASSQPRDGSSYNSPLHF; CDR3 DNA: TGTGCCAGCAGCCAACCGCGGGACGGTAGCTCCTATAATTCACCCCTCCACTTT
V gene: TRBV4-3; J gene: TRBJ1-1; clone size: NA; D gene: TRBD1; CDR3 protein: CASSRNGQVNTEAFF; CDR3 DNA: TGCGCCAGCAGCCGAAATGGACAGGTGAACACTGAAGCTTTCTTT
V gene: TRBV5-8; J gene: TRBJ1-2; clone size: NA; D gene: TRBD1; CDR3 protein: CASSLGDRSYGYTF; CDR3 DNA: TGTGCCAGCAGCTTGGGGGACAGATCCTATGGCTACACCTTC
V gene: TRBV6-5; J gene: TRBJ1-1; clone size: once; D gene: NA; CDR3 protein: CASTRDTNTEAFF; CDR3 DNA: TGTGCCAGCACACGGGATACCAACACTGAAGCTTTCTTT
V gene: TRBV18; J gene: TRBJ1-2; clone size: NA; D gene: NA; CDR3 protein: CASSPRQNYGYTF; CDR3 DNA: TGTGCCAGCTCACCACGACAGAACTATGGCTACACCTTC
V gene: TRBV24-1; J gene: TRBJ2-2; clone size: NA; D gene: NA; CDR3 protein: CATSDMGLTGELFF; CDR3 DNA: TGTGCCACCAGTGATATGGGACTTACCGGGGAGCTGTTTTTT
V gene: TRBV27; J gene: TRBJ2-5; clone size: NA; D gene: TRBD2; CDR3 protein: CASRGLAGGEETQYF; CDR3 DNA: TGTGCCAGCAGGGGCCTAGCGGGGGGAGAAGAGACCCAGTACTTC
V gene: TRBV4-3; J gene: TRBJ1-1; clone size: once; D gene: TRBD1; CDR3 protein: CASSHGDRPNTEAFF; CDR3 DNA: TGCGCCAGCAGCCATGGGGACAGACCGAACACTGAAGCTTTCTTT
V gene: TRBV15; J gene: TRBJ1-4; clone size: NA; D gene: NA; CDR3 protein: CATSRDSVGKLFF; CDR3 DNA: TGTGCCACCAGCAGAGATTCGGTCGGGAAACTGTTTTTT
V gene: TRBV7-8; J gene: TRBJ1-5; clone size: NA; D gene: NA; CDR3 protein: CASSLGRGSNQPQHF; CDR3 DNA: TGTGCCAGCAGCTTAGGCAGGGGTAGCAATCAGCCCCAGCATTTT
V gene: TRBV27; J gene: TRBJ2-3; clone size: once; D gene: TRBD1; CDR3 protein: CASSLGTGVRLVDTQYF; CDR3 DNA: TGTGCCAGCAGTTTGGGGACAGGGGTTCGTTTGGTGGATACGCAGTATTTT
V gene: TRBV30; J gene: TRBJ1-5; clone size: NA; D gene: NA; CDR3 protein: CAWRGREQPQHF; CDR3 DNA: TGTGCCTGGCGAGGGAGGGAACAGCCCCAGCATTTT
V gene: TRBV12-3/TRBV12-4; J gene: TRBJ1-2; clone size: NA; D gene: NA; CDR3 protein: CASSSGGGYTF; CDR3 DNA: TGTGCCAGCAGTTCCGGGGGGGGCTACACCTTC
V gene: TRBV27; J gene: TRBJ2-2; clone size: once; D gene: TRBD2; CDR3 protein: CASGSGGVNTGELFF; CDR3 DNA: TGTGCCAGCGGTAGCGGGGGCGTGAACACCGGGGAGCTGTTTTTT
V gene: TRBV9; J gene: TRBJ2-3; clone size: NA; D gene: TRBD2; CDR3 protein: CASSVSGASTDTQYF; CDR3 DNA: TGTGCCAGCAGCGTAAGCGGGGCCTCCACAGATACGCAGTATTTT
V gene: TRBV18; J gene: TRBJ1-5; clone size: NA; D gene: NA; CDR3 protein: CASSLGTQNQPQHF; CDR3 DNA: TGTGCCAGCTCATTAGGGACACAGAATCAGCCCCAGCATTTT